This entry lists 8 T cell receptor beta chains sequenced from one sample in a study of T-cell reconstitution after alpha-beta-depleted transplantation in children. The library targeted TCRbeta and was prepared with unique molecular identifiers. TCRdb reprocessed the PCR reads via MiXCR and lists one record per CDR3 protein. Counted here are over 550,000 distinct CDR3 sequences, roughly a tenth occurring once; the ten biggest clones make up about 4%. Sequenced here: PBMCs from the stem cell graft donor, sampled from the stem cell graft. The source is a human donor who donated a stem cell graft to a child with acute myeloid leukemia.

This sequence joins TRBV29-1 and TRBJ2-5; D remains ambiguous. V was trimmed by 6 bases and J by 3 bases, leaving 11 bases between them. The CDR3 loop spans 12 amino acids. Germline lookup yields CDR1 SQVTM and CDR2 ANQGSEA. The CDR3 reads CSVVFLKETQYF. As DNA, the CDR3 is TGCAGCGTAGTATTCCTAAAAGAGACCCAGTACTTC. The full variable domain, rest sourced from reference TRBV29-1 and TRBJ2-5, is SAVISQKPSRDICQRGTSLTIQCQVDSQVTMMFWYRQQPGQSLTLIATANQGSEATYESGFVIDKFPISRPNLTFSTLTVSNMSPEDSSIYLCSVVFLKETQYFGPGTRLLVL.

The rearrangement uses TRBV4-3 and TRBJ2-1, with TRBD2 matching over 11 bases. The CDR3 extends over 17 amino acids. After removal of 3 bases from V and 10 bases from J, the junction contained 14 bases not matched to a gene. Germline values: CDR1 LGHNA, CDR2 YSLEER. As DNA, the CDR3 is TGCGCCAGCAGCCAGTCCGGGACTAGCGGATTAAGAGACGAGCAGTTCTTC. Amino acids: CASSQSGTSGLRDEQFF.

This clonotype was detected only once. Just one base apart from a much larger clone, this may be a read error. The chain is built from TRBV20-1 and TRBJ2-3; weak D call: TRBD1 (6 bases). Trimming cost V 2 bases and J 7 bases, with 13 bases left between them. The germline gives CDR1 DFQATT, CDR2 SNEGSKA (reference sequence). The CDR3 has 13 amino acids. This chain's CDR3 is CSARIVGAYTQYF. CDR3 coding DNA: TGCAGTGCTAGAATAGTGGGGGCATATACGCAGTATTTT.

The chain combines TRBV9 with TRBJ2-3, with D perhaps matching TRBD2 (7 bases). The ends were cut back, 3 bases at V and 0 bases at J, with 20 bases in the middle. The CDR3 has 18 amino acids. The germline V gene encodes CDR1 SGDLS and CDR2 YYNGEE. This CDR3 is CASSGYLLRGGSTDTQYF. The CDR3, as DNA: TGTGCCAGCAGCGGTTATCTCCTTAGGGGGGGAAGCACAGATACGCAGTATTTT.

This clonotype was counted at least ten times. The CDR3 loop reads CASSPRRGASYEQYF. The CDR3 DNA reads TGTGCCAGCAGCCCCCGAAGGGGAGCATCCTACGAGCAGTACTTC. This chain links TRBV3-1 with TRBJ2-7; the D gene could be TRBD1 or TRBD2 (5 bases each). The CDR3 length is 15 residues. Germline loops: CDR1 LGHDT, CDR2 YNNKEL (reference sequence). The V and J ends lost 4 bases and 1 base respectively, with 14 bases between them.

The chain uses TRBV20-1 and TRBJ2-3; D possibly corresponds to TRBD1 (6 bases). This CDR3 region has 17 residues. Germline V gene sequence: CDR1 DFQATT, CDR2 SNEGSKA (reference sequence). The CDR3 DNA follows: TGCAGCGCATTATCTAGGGGGACCACCCCGGGGAGAGATACGCAGTATTTT. Amino acid sequence: CSALSRGTTPGRDTQYF.

The chain recombines TRBV7-2 with TRBJ2-1, with D unclear. Per the germline V gene, CDR1 is SGHTA and CDR2 is FQGNSA. The CDR3 runs to 14 residues. V lost 8 bases to trimming and J lost 2 bases, with 13 bases between them. The CDR3, as DNA: TGTGCCAGCGGTCGTCGAGACCCCTACAATGAGCAGTTCTTC. It specifies CASGRRDPYNEQFF. Supplemented by reference TRBV7-2 and TRBJ2-1, the full variable domain reads GAGVSQSPSNKVTEKGKDVELRCDPISGHTALYWYRQSLGQGLEFLIYFQGNSAPDKSGLPSDRFSAERTGGSVSTLTIQRTQQEDSAVYLCASGRRDPYNEQFFGPGTRLTVL.

This clonotype was seen ten or more times. This chain joins TRBV5-1 and TRBJ2-7; TRBD2 matches 7 bases. CDR1 and CDR2 from the germline V gene are SGHRS and YFSETQ. Losses at the gene ends were 7 bases for V and 3 bases for J; bases not matched to a gene: 10. The CDR3 totals 14 residues. CDR3 bases: TGCGCCAGCCGATCGGGACTATCTAGCTACGAGCAGTACTTC. Amino acid sequence: CASRSGLSSYEQYF.